This T cell receptor beta chain was captured in a study of cytotoxic CD8 clonotypes in ibrutinib-treated CLL. Study overall: Mean yields were 255,043 productive templates and over 85,000 productive rearrangements per sample.

The CDR3 covers 16 residues. Trimming took 7 bases from V and 2 from J, leaving 18 bases between them. Germline values: CDR1 SGHTA, CDR2 FQGNSA. Only a few counts were recorded for this clone. Genomic DNA in a quantity of 2 to 2.5 micrograms was derived from cryopreserved PBMCs for TCR beta libraries. Here immunoSEQ multiplex PCR was the method, and the copy in TCRdb shows in-frame clones only, minus some. Among about 130,000 clones listed, approximately 85% were seen once. The rearrangement uses TRBV7-2 and TRBJ1-3, with a possible D match to TRBD1 (6 bases). The sequence was collected from a human donor with chronic lymphocytic leukemia. The sample was PBMCs, taken after 24 months of ibrutinib treatment. CDR3 nucleotide sequence: TGTGCCAGCATCCGTTTCCCAGGGGCGACTGGAAACACCATATATTTT. Residues: CASIRFPGATGNTIYF.